This TCR beta chain was found in a study of Tregs in tolerant kidney transplant recipients. Regarding the study as a whole: Expanding Tregs on activated donor B cells appeared to best identify donor-specific TCRbeta clones.

Profiled with immunoSEQ multiplex PCR; TCRdb holds only in-frame clones, not every one. Its table lists 30,000 or so clones. To note about this clone: The antigen is undetermined. The read ends 3 residues early relative to the CDR3; the germline J gene fills the gap.

The germline V gene encodes CDR1 SGHDT and CDR2 YYEEEE. The V gene lost 0 bases and the J gene lost 4 bases, with 10 bases spanning the gap. The CDR3 runs 14 residues. The V gene is TRBV5-6, the J gene TRBJ1-1, with TRBD1 as a possible D gene (5 bases). The sample in question was CD8+ T cells from blood, obtained before the transplant. This clonotype was obtained from a human donor who received a combined kidney and bone marrow transplant. CDR3 DNA, as far as it was read: TGTGCCAGCAGCTTGGAGGGGTGGCCCACTGAA. Translated, it gives CASSLEGWPTE. The full-length CDR3 reads as CASSLEGWPTEAFF.